A selection of T cell receptor beta chains follows, all from one sample in a study of shared clonotypes between healthy human individuals. The data were produced by immunoSEQ multiplex PCR, yet TCRdb's version contains in-frame clones alone and is incomplete. The sample lists 1,400,000 or so clones; just under 99% were seen once. Sample: naive CD4+ T cells sorted from blood. These receptor sequences come from a man aged 25-45 years in good health. CDR3s include the opening cysteine and the closing phenylalanine or tryptophan. A D gene is named only where the DNA matches it firmly. Only some rows state a clone size, as once, few, many or a class for expanded clones.

D gene	V gene	J gene	clone size	CDR3 protein	CDR3 DNA
NA	TRBV7-9	TRBJ2-3	NA	CASSFMPLGQYF	TGTGCCAGCAGCTTTATGCCTCTTGGGCAGTATTTT
NA	TRBV28	TRBJ2-2	once	CASSFVRSAGELFF	TGTGCCAGCAGTTTCGTGAGATCGGCCGGGGAGCTGTTTTTT
TRBD1	TRBV19	TRBJ1-5	NA	CASSPRTGQGFNQPQHF	TGTGCCAGTAGTCCACGGACAGGACAGGGGTTCAATCAGCCCCAGCATTTT
TRBD2	TRBV2	TRBJ2-3	NA	CASSESSGHTDTQYF	TGTGCCAGCAGTGAGTCTAGCGGACACACAGATACGCAGTATTTT
TRBD1	TRBV5-1	TRBJ2-5	NA	CASSRSGQGASGETQYF	TGCGCCAGCAGCAGGTCGGGACAGGGGGCAAGTGGAGAGACCCAGTACTTC
TRBD1	TRBV5-6	TRBJ1-2	NA	CASSYLGQGTDGYTF	TGTGCCAGCAGCTACCTGGGACAGGGAACGGATGGCTACACCTTC
NA	TRBV7-9	TRBJ1-5	once	CASSLVDDQPQHF	TGTGCCAGCAGCTTAGTAGACGATCAGCCCCAGCATTTT
TRBD2	TRBV9	TRBJ2-2	once	CASGRGLAGGPDGELFF	TGTGCCAGCGGCCGGGGACTAGCGGGAGGGCCGGACGGGGAGCTGTTTTTT
TRBD1	TRBV10-3	TRBJ2-7	NA	CAISDDREWEQYF	TGTGCCATCAGTGATGACAGGGAGTGGGAGCAGTACTTC
NA	TRBV5-1	TRBJ2-2	NA	CASSLGGTSHTGELFF	TGCGCCAGCAGCTTGGGCGGGACTTCACACACCGGGGAGCTGTTTTTT
TRBD1	TRBV27	TRBJ1-2	NA	CASSSLRTGSYYGYTF	TGTGCCAGCAGTTCACTCCGGACAGGGAGCTACTATGGCTACACCTTC
NA	TRBV2	TRBJ1-1	NA	CASSEDRVLAEAFF	TGTGCCAGCAGTGAAGACAGGGTACTGGCTGAAGCTTTCTTT
NA	TRBV7-2	TRBJ2-7	NA	CASSLAPVGGTYEQYF	TGTGCCAGCAGCTTAGCCCCTGTTGGGGGAACCTACGAGCAGTACTTC
NA	TRBV5-1	TRBJ2-5	NA	CASSLEVLGAGETQYF	TGCGCCAGCAGCTTGGAGGTTCTCGGGGCAGGAGAGACCCAGTACTTC
TRBD2	TRBV6-5	TRBJ2-5	NA	CASSFPPPRGFQYF	TGTGCCAGCAGTTTCCCGCCCCCGCGGGGGTTCCAGTACTTC
TRBD1	TRBV18	TRBJ1-1	NA	CASSPRDRGMNTEAFF	TGTGCCAGCTCACCGCGGGACAGGGGGATGAACACTGAAGCTTTCTTT
NA	TRBV19	TRBJ2-3	NA	CASSIPFAGTTSTDTQYF	TGTGCCAGTAGTATCCCCTTCGCAGGGACGACTAGCACAGATACGCAGTATTTT
TRBD1	TRBV7-9	TRBJ1-1	once	CASSPGQGALGPHQEAFF	TGTGCCAGCAGTCCTGGACAGGGGGCGCTTGGCCCCCACCAAGAAGCTTTCTTT
TRBD1	TRBV11-2	TRBJ1-5	NA	CASSLGRGNQPQHF	TGTGCCAGCAGCTTAGGCAGGGGGAATCAGCCCCAGCATTTT
NA	TRBV10-3	TRBJ1-2	NA	CAISDPGGTRYGYTF	TGTGCCATCAGTGACCCCGGGGGCACAAGGTATGGCTACACCTTC
TRBD1	TRBV7-9	TRBJ1-1	NA	CASSRETGVREAFF	TGTGCCAGCAGCCGTGAGACAGGGGTAAGAGAAGCTTTCTTT
TRBD2	TRBV30	TRBJ2-1	NA	CAWSAGRANEQFF	TGTGCCTGGAGTGCCGGGAGGGCCAATGAGCAGTTCTTC
NA	TRBV29-1	TRBJ2-2	NA	CSVVRGTGELFF	TGCAGCGTTGTTAGGGGTACCGGGGAGCTGTTTTTT
NA	TRBV7-2	TRBJ2-5	NA	CASSRRKLAASGETQYF	TGTGCCAGCAGCCGGAGGAAGCTCGCGGCCTCAGGAGAGACCCAGTACTTC
NA	TRBV10-2	TRBJ2-1	NA	CASSAGGAYNEQFF	TGCGCCAGCAGTGCCGGGGGAGCCTACAATGAGCAGTTCTTC
NA	TRBV9	TRBJ1-5	NA	CASSVSDSHNQPQHF	TGTGCCAGCAGCGTGTCGGACAGCCACAATCAGCCCCAGCATTTT